Below, 14 T cell receptor beta chains from the same sample are listed, as sequenced in a study of blood T cells in healthy people across ages. A second PCR of about 7 to 11 cycles used a sample-barcoded 5' primer and a J-beta primer mix. TCRdb reanalysed the 5' RACE reads using MiXCR and keeps one entry per CDR3 protein. The sample lists approximately 1,000,000 distinct CDR3 sequences; 35% to 40% were seen once. The sample was blood. These receptors were taken from a man between 18 and 29 years old in good health.

In its sample, this clonotype was seen a few times. The V and J genes are TRBV27 and TRBJ2-1; D is ambiguous. The CDR3 extends over 17 amino acids. The V gene lost 1 base and the J gene lost 1 base, with 14 bases spanning the gap. Germline CDR1 reads MNHEY; CDR2 reads SMNVEV (reference sequence). DNA for the CDR3: TGTGCCAGCAGTTTATTCTTTGGGCAAAAATCCTACAATGAGCAGTTCTTC. The encoded protein is CASSLFFGQKSYNEQFF.

The CDR3 spells CASSGGLVPEQYF. The CDR3, as DNA: TGTGCCAGCAGCGGGGGACTAGTTCCCGAGCAGTACTTC. The chain recombines TRBV9 with TRBJ2-4; TRBD2 aligns across 8 bases. The J call may be faulty, since TRBJ2-7 better matches the DNA end. The germline V gene has CDR1 SGDLS and CDR2 YYNGEE. The CDR3 runs to 13 residues.

J is TRBJ2-7 and V is TRBV20-1, with no clear D. V shed 0 bases and J shed 2 bases, with 11 bases lying between them. The germline CDR1 and CDR2 sequences are DFQATT and SNEGSKA (reference sequence). The CDR3 spans 14 residues. The CDR3, as DNA: TGCAGTGCTAGAGACCGTGATCAGGCCTACGAGCAGTACTTC. Translating it yields CSARDRDQAYEQYF.

This chain connects TRBV7-9 to TRBJ2-1; 7 bases are a match to TRBD1. The CDR3 spans 16 residues. After removal of 0 bases from V and 3 bases from J, the junction contained 5 bases not matched to a gene. Germline V gene sequence: CDR1 SEHNR, CDR2 FQNEAQ (reference sequence). CDR3 coding DNA: TGTGCCAGCAGCTTAGCACCGGGACAGAACTACAATGAGCAGTTCTTC. Translating it yields CASSLAPGQNYNEQFF.

The V gene is TRBV20-1, the J gene TRBJ1-6; D is unclear. Trimming took off 7 bases at V and 7 bases at J, with 14 bases between the two ends. Germline assignment: CDR1 DFQATT and CDR2 SNEGSKA (reference sequence). The CDR3 is 13 residues long. CDR3 region: CSVYALGNSPLHF. In nucleotides, the CDR3 is TGCAGTGTATATGCGTTGGGGAATTCACCCCTCCACTTT.

The gene calls are TRBV20-1 and TRBJ1-3; D is possibly TRBD1 (5 bases). The CDR3 is 16 residues long. From germline, CDR1 is DFQATT and CDR2 SNEGSKA (reference sequence). V was clipped by 1 base and J by 3 bases, with 16 bases between them. CDR3 DNA sequence: TGCAGTGCTAGAGCCCCCCCCCTTGGGGGTGGAAACACCATATATTTT. It yields the protein CSARAPPLGGGNTIYF.

This clonotype appeared a few times. The chain links TRBV12-3 or TRBV12-4 to TRBJ2-2; D possibly corresponds to TRBD1 (5 bases). The CDR3 runs 14 residues. Trimming cost V 5 bases and J 0 bases, with 7 bases left between them. The CDR3 DNA is TGTGCCAGCAGTGCACAGGCGAACACCGGGGAGCTGTTTTTT. It codes for CASSAQANTGELFF.

The chain is built from TRBV20-1 and TRBJ2-3, with TRBD2 as a possible D gene (5 bases). Germline V gene data show CDR1 as DFQATT and CDR2 as SNEGSKA (reference sequence). This CDR3 is 8 amino acids long. The V end was cut by 8 bases, the J end by 13 bases, with 10 bases between. Here the CDR3 reads CSRNGEYF. As DNA, the CDR3 is TGCAGTCGTAACGGGGAGTATTTT.

The gene calls are TRBV12-3 or TRBV12-4 and TRBJ2-3; no reliable D call. The V gene lost 5 bases and the J gene lost 9 bases, with 15 bases spanning the gap. The CDR3 totals 13 residues. CDR3 protein: CASSPDIFGTQYF. CDR3 nucleotide sequence: TGTGCCAGCAGTCCCGACATTTTCGGGACGCAGTATTTT.

The chain links TRBV10-3 to TRBJ1-5; a possible D gene is TRBD1 (5 bases). Germline lookup yields CDR1 ENHRY and CDR2 SYGVKD. The V end was cut by 11 bases, the J end by 5 bases, with 22 bases between. The CDR3 loop spans 15 amino acids. CDR3 sequence: CAVGDGRSRYQPQHF. CDR3 sequence (DNA): TGTGCCGTAGGGGACGGACGATCTAGGTATCAGCCCCAGCATTTT.

This chain links TRBV6-5 with TRBJ1-1; D not certain. The CDR3 has 15 amino acids. CDR1 is MNHEY, CDR2 SVGAGI, per germline. Trimming took 5 bases from V and 0 from J, leaving 13 bases between them. The CDR3 region is CASSTPAQMNTEAFF. Written as DNA, the CDR3 is TGTGCCAGCAGTACACCCGCCCAGATGAACACTGAAGCTTTCTTT.

V is TRBV2 and J is TRBJ1-2, with 7 bases lining up with TRBD1. With V trimmed by 7 bases and J by 4 bases, 9 bases remained unmatched. Germline V gene data show CDR1 as SNHLY and CDR2 as FYNNEI. There are 14 residues in the CDR3. DNA of the CDR3: TGTGCCAGCAAAGACAGGGTGGAGGGCTATGGCTACACCTTC. This encodes CASKDRVEGYGYTF.

Here the CDR3 DNA reads TGTGCCAGCAGCCTCCGGGGGCCGACAGTTAGTCCCTCCTACGAGCAGTACTTC. It translates to CASSLRGPTVSPSYEQYF. The genes are TRBV9 and TRBJ2-7; D possibly uses TRBD1 or TRBD2 (6 bases each). V gave up 4 bases and J gave up 0 bases, with 23 bases separating them. The CDR3 has 18 amino acids. The germline CDR1 and CDR2 sequences are SGDLS and YYNGEE.

V is TRBV5-1 and J is TRBJ2-3; maybe TRBD1 (6 bases). This CDR3 is built from 14 residues. V was trimmed by 4 bases and J by 5 bases, leaving 14 bases between them. Per germline, CDR1 SGHRS and CDR2 YFSETQ. The CDR3 nucleotides are TGCGCCAGCAGCCAACAGGGTGCGGAAGATACGCAGTATTTT. As protein: CASSQQGAEDTQYF.